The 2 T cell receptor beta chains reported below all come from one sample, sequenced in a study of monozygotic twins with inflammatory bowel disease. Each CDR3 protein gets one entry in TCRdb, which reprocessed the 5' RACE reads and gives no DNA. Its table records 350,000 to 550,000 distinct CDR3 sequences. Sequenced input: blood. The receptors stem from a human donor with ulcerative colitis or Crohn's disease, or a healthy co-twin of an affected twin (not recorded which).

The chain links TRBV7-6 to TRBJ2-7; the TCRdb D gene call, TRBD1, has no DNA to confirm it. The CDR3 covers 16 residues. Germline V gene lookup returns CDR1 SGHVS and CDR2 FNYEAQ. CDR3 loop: CASSSGSYGTGNEQYF.

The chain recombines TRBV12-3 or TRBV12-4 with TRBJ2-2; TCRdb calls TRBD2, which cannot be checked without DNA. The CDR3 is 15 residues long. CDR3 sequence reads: CASSGTSGRTGELFF.